Below, 17 T cell receptor beta chains from the same sample are listed, as sequenced in a study of Ad26.COV2.S vaccination and SARS-CoV-2 variants. The repertoire was sequenced with immunoSEQ multiplex PCR; TCRdb's copy has only in-frame clones and lacks some. The profile shows just over 350,000 clones, about 85% of them singletons. Treatment in this sample: some 20 received Ad26.COV2.S at low or high dose, single or two shots; 5 received placebo; per-sample allocation not given. Sampling was performed 63 days after the first vaccine or placebo injection. Sample: peripheral blood, taken in a trial of Ad26.COV2.S vaccine versus placebo. The receptors were gathered from a person aged 18-60 years who received the Ad26.COV2.S COVID-19 vaccine or a placebo.

This clone was counted once. The chain uses TRBV7-6 and TRBJ2-7, with TRBD2 identical over 7 bases. The junction had 13 bases not matched to a gene; V was cut back by 5 bases and J by 3 bases. The V gene's germline CDR1 is SGHVS and CDR2 FNYEAQ. CDR3 length: 16 amino acids. CDR3 coding DNA: TGTGCCAGCAGCCCCCTAGCGGATAGGGTTGTCTACGAGCAGTACTTC. This codes for CASSPLADRVVYEQYF.

This chain links TRBV29-1 with TRBJ2-7; no clear D. This CDR3 has 13 residues. Germline CDR1 reads SQVTM; CDR2 reads ANQGSEA. V was clipped by 5 bases and J by 0 bases, with 11 bases between them. Here the CDR3 reads CSVTADSSYEQYF. The DNA for the CDR3 is TGCAGCGTTACGGCTGATAGCTCCTACGAGCAGTACTTC.

This clone was seen a single time. The J gene is TRBJ1-2, the V gene TRBV12-3 or TRBV12-4, with TRBD1 matching over 9 bases. V lost 6 bases to trimming and J lost 7 bases; unmatched junction nucleotides: 3. This CDR3 region has 12 residues. CDR3 loop: CASRQGAVGYTF. Here the CDR3 DNA reads TGTGCCAGCAGACAGGGGGCGGTTGGCTACACCTTC.

The V gene is TRBV2, the J gene TRBJ1-1; 7 nucleotides agree with TRBD1. CDR1 SNHLY and CDR2 FYNNEI come from the germline V gene. V shed 4 bases, J shed 0 bases, and the junction held 5 bases outside the gene matches. The CDR3 sequence is 15 residues long. The chain's CDR3 is CASSVTGVMNTEAFF. The CDR3 DNA is TGTGCCAGCAGTGTTACAGGGGTCATGAACACTGAAGCTTTCTTT.

This chain joins TRBV2 and TRBJ2-3; D uncertain. Germline V lookup: CDR1 SNHLY, CDR2 FYNNEI. The CDR3 contains 14 residues. Trimming stripped 3 bases from V and 4 bases from J, with 11 bases between. CDR3 in DNA: TGTGCCAGCAGTGATTTAAGGGAAGCAGATACGCAGTATTTT. This sequence encodes CASSDLREADTQYF.

J is TRBJ1-1 and V is TRBV12-5, with 8 bases matching TRBD1. J lost 5 bases, V lost 5 bases, and 13 bases had no gene match. This CDR3 comprises 16 residues. Germline loops: CDR1 LGHNT, CDR2 FRNRAP. In DNA, the CDR3 is TGTGCTAGTGGTCCCCCCTGGCAGGGGGCTGTGACTGAAGCTTTCTTT. Protein product: CASGPPWQGAVTEAFF. The whole variable domain, filled in from reference TRBV12-5 and TRBJ1-1, reads DARVTQTPRHKVTEMGQEVTMRCQPILGHNTVFWYRQTMMQGLELLAYFRNRAPLDDSGMPKDRFSAEMPDATLATLKIQPSEPRDSAVYFCASGPPWQGAVTEAFFGQGTRLTVV.

The rearrangement links TRBV5-6 to TRBJ2-5; 8 bases agree with TRBD2. V was clipped by 4 bases and J by 1 base; unmatched bases: 6. The CDR3 is 15 amino acids. The germline CDR1 and CDR2 sequences are SGHDT and YYEEEE. The CDR3 reads CASSPLSGVQETQYF. CDR3 coding DNA: TGTGCCAGCAGCCCCCTTAGCGGGGTCCAAGAGACCCAGTACTTC.

The rearrangement uses TRBV18 and TRBJ1-1; the D is unclear. The CDR3 sequence is 14 residues long. Trimming stripped 3 bases from V and 1 base from J, with 9 bases between. The V gene's germline CDR1 is KGHSH and CDR2 LQKENI. CDR3 DNA: TGTGCCAGCTCACCTACGAACAGGAACACTGAAGCTTTCTTT. Translated: CASSPTNRNTEAFF.

Only a few counts were recorded for this clone. V is TRBV12-3 or TRBV12-4 and J is TRBJ2-2; D unclear. Trimming took 6 bases from V and 9 from J, leaving 11 bases between them. The CDR3 consists of 12 residues. CDR3 sequence: CASSFSHRELFF. For the CDR3, the DNA is TGTGCCAGCAGCTTTAGCCACCGGGAGCTGTTTTTT.

The chain employs TRBV6-5 and TRBJ2-1; 11 bases map to TRBD2. The length of the CDR3 is 15 residues. J was trimmed by 5 bases and V by 7 bases; bases with no gene match: 7. Germline lookup yields CDR1 MNHEY and CDR2 SVGAGI. The DNA for the CDR3 is TGTGCCAGCAATCCGACTAGCGGGGAGAACAATGAGCAGTTCTTC. It translates to CASNPTSGENNEQFF.

The chain has TRBV27 and TRBJ2-2; D is ambiguous. This CDR3 spans 11 amino acids. Trimming removed 4 bases at V and 7 bases at J, with 4 bases between. Germline V gene sequence: CDR1 MNHEY, CDR2 SMNVEV (reference sequence). The CDR3 DNA follows: TGTGCCAGCAGTTGGGACGGGGAGCTGTTTTTT. Protein product: CASSWDGELFF.

This clone was counted a single time. The chain couples TRBV13 to TRBJ2-7; 8 bases align to TRBD1. V gave up 2 bases and J gave up 3 bases; unmatched junction bases: 6. The CDR3 is 15 amino acids. CDR1 PRHDT and CDR2 FYEKMQ come from the germline V gene (reference sequence). The CDR3 spells CASSLSGTGHYEQYF. The CDR3 DNA reads TGTGCCAGCAGCTTATCCGGGACAGGCCACTACGAGCAGTACTTC.

V gene TRBV4-1 combines with J gene TRBJ1-2; D gene unclear. Germline CDR1 and CDR2: MGHRA and YSYEKL. Trimming removed 4 bases from V and 4 bases from J, with 10 bases in between. This CDR3 contains 13 residues. In nucleotides, the CDR3 is TGCGCCAGCAGCCCACCGGGGAGCTATGGCTACACCTTC. This gives the protein CASSPPGSYGYTF.

The rearrangement joins TRBV5-4 to TRBJ1-6, with TRBD1 matching over 9 bases. Germline loops: CDR1 SGHNT, CDR2 YYREEE (reference sequence). The CDR3 totals 17 residues. The ends lost 0 bases at V and 4 bases at J; junction bases unmatched: 5. In DNA form, the CDR3 reads TGTGCCAGCAGCTTGGGGGGACAGGGCGTTTATAATTCACCCCTCCACTTT. Amino acid sequence: CASSLGGQGVYNSPLHF.

This clone is a singleton in its sample. The chain joins TRBV3-1 (or the pseudogene TRBV3-2) to TRBJ1-6; the D is unclear. The CDR3 runs 16 residues. In germline, CDR1 is LGHDT, CDR2 YNNKEL (reference sequence). With 4 bases removed from V and 0 bases from J, the gap between germline ends came to 10 bases. CDR3 coding DNA: TGTGCCAGCAGCCTTTTAGCTAGCTCCTATAATTCACCCCTCCACTTT. Its translation: CASSLLASSYNSPLHF.

V usage is TRBV3-1 (or the pseudogene TRBV3-2) and J usage is TRBJ2-1; 9 bases are a match to TRBD2. Germline assignment: CDR1 LGHDT and CDR2 YNNKEL (reference sequence). The junction had 4 bases not matched to a gene; V was cut back by 3 bases and J by 4 bases. This CDR3 is 15 amino acids long. CDR3 nucleotides: TGTGCCAGCAGCCATCGGCGGGGGGGGTACAATGAGCAGTTCTTC. As protein: CASSHRRGGYNEQFF.

On this clone itself: Distinct nucleotide sequences in the sample also encode this CDR3. The chain uses TRBV11-2 and TRBJ2-1; D is perhaps TRBD2 (5 bases). The CDR3 is 11 residues long. Trimming took off 1 base at V and 10 bases at J, with 5 bases between the two ends. Germline V gene lookup returns CDR1 SGHAT and CDR2 FQNNGV. The CDR3 spells CASSLGGEQFF. In DNA, the CDR3 is TGTGCCAGCAGCTTAGGCGGGGAGCAGTTCTTC.